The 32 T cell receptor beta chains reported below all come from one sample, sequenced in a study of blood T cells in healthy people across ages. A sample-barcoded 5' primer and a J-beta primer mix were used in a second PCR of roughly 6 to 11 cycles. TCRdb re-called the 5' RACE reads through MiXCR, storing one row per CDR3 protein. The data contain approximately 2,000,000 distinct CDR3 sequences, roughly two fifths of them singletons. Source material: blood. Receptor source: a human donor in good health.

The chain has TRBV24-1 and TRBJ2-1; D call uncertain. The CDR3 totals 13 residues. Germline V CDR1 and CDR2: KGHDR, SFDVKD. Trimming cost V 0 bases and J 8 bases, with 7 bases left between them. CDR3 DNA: TGTGCCACCAGTGATTTGCTGGTAGATGAGCAGTTCTTC. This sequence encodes CATSDLLVDEQFF.

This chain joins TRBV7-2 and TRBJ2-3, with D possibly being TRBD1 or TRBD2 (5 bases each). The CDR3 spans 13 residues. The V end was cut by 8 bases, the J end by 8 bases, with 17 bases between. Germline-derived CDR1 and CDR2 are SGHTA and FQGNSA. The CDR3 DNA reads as TGTGCCAGCGGGACGGACGGAAGTGGTACGCAGTATTTT. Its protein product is CASGTDGSGTQYF.

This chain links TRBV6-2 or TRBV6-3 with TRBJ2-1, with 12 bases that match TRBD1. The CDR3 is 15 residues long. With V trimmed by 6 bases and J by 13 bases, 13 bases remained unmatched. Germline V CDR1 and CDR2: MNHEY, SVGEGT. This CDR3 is CASSAGTGGRETQFF. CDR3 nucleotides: TGTGCCAGCAGCGCCGGGACAGGGGGCAGGGAGACCCAGTTCTTC.

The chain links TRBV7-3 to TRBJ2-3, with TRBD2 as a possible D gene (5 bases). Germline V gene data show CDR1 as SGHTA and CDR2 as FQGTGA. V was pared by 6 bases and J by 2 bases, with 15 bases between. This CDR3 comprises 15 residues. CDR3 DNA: TGTGCCAGCAGTCCGAGCGGTTTCCCCACAGATACGCAGTATTTT. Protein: CASSPSGFPTDTQYF. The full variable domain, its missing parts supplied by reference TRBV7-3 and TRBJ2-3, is GAGVSQTPSNKVTEKGKYVELRCDPISGHTALYWYRQSLGQGPEFLIYFQGTGAADDSGLPNDRFFAVRPEGSVSTLKIQRTERGDSAVYLCASSPSGFPTDTQYFGPGTRLTVL.

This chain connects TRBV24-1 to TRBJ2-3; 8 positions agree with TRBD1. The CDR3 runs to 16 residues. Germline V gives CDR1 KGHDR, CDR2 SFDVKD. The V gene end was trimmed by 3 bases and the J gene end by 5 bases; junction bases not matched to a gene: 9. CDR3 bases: TGTGCCACCAGTGATACCAGGGGGCAGAAAGAAGATACGCAGTATTTT. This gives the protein CATSDTRGQKEDTQYF.

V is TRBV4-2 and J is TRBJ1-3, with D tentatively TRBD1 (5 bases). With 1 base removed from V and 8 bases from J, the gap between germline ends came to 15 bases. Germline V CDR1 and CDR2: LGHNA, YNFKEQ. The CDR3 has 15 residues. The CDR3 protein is CASSQGGTAEDTIYF. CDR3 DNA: TGTGCCAGCAGCCAAGGTGGGACCGCCGAAGACACCATATATTTT.

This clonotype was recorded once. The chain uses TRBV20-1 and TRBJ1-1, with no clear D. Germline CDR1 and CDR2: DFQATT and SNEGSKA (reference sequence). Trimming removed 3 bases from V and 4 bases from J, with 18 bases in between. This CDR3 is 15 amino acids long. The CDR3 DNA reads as TGCAGTGCTAGGGTATCTGAAGGACGGCCCACTGAAGCTTTCTTT. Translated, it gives CSARVSEGRPTEAFF.

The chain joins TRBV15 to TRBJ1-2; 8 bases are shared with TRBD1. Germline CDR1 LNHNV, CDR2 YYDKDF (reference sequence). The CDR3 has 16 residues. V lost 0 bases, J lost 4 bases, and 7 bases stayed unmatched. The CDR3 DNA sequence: TGTGCCACCAGCAGAGATCGACAGGGGATCTTCTATGGCTACACCTTC. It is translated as CATSRDRQGIFYGYTF.

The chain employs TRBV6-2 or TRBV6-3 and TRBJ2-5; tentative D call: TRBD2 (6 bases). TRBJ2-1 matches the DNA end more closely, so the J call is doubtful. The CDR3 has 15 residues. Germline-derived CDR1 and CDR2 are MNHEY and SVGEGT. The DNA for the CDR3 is TGTGCCAGCAGTGGGTGGGGGGTACATCAAGAGACCCAGTTCTTC. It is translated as CASSGWGVHQETQFF.

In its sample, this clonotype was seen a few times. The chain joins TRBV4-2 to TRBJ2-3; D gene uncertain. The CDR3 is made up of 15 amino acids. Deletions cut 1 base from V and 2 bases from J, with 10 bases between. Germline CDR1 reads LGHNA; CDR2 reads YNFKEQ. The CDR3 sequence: CASSQVPRTTDTQYF. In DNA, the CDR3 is TGTGCCAGCAGCCAAGTCCCCCGAACCACAGATACGCAGTATTTT.

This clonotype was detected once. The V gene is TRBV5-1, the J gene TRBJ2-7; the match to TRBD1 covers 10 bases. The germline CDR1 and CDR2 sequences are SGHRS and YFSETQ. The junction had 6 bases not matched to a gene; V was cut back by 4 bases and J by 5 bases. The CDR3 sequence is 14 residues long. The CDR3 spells CASSAGQGRDEQYF. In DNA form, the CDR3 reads TGCGCCAGCAGCGCGGGACAGGGGAGAGACGAGCAGTACTTC.

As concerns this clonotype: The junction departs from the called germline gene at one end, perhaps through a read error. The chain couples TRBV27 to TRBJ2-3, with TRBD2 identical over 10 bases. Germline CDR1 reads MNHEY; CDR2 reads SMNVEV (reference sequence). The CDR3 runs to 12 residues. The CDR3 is CASSPGTSEQCF. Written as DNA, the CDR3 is TGTGCCAGCAGTCCAGGGACTAGCGAGCAGTGTTTT.

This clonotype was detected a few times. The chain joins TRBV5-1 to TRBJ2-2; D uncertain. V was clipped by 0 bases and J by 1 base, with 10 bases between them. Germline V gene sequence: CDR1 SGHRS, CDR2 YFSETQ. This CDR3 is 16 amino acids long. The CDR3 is CASSLGAPMNTGELFF. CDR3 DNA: TGCGCCAGCAGCTTGGGCGCGCCCATGAACACCGGGGAGCTGTTTTTT.

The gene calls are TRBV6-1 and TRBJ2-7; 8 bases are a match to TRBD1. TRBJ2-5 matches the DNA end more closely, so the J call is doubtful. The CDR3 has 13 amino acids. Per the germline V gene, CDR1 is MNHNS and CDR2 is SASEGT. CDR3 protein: CASGQGVIRTQYF. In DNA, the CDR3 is TGTGCCAGTGGACAGGGAGTGATTCGGACCCAGTACTTC.

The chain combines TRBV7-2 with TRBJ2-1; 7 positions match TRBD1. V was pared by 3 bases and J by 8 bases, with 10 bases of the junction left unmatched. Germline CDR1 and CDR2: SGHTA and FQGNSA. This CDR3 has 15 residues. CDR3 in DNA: TGTGCCAGCAGCTTGGTCACAGGGGCTAGGTATGAGCAGTTCTTC. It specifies CASSLVTGARYEQFF. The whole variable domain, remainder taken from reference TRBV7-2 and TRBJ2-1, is GAGVSQSPSNKVTEKGKDVELRCDPISGHTALYWYRQSLGQGLEFLIYFQGNSAPDKSGLPSDRFSAERTGGSVSTLTIQRTQQEDSAVYLCASSLVTGARYEQFFGPGTRLTVL.

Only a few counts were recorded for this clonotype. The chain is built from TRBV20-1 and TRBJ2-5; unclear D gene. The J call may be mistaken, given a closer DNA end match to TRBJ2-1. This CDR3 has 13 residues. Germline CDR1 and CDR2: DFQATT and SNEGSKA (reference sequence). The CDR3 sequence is CSAETFNQETQFF. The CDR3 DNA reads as TGCAGTGCTGAGACTTTCAACCAAGAGACCCAGTTCTTC.

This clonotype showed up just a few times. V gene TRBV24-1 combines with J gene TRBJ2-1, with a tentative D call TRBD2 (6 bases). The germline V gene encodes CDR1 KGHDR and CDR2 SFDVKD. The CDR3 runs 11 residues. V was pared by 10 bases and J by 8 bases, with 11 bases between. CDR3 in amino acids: CATRGGDEQFF. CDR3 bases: TGTGCCACGAGGGGAGGCGATGAGCAGTTCTTC.

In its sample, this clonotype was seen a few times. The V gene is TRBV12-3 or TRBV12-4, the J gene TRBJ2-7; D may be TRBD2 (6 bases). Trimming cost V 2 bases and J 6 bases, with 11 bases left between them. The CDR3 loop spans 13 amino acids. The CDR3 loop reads CASSLRRGTEQYF. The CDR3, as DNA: TGTGCCAGCAGTTTAAGGCGGGGAACCGAGCAGTACTTC.

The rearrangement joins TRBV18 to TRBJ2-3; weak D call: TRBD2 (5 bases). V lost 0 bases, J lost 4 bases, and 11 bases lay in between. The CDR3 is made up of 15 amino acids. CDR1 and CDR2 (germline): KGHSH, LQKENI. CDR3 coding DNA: TGTGCCAGCTCACCACCGCTTAGCGCGGCAGATACGCAGTATTTT. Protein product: CASSPPLSAADTQYF.

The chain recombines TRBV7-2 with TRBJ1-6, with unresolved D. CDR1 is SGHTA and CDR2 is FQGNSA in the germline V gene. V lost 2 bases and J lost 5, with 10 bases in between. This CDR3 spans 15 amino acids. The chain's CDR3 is CASSLWRGNNSPLHF. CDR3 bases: TGTGCCAGCAGCTTATGGCGGGGAAATAATTCACCCCTCCACTTT.

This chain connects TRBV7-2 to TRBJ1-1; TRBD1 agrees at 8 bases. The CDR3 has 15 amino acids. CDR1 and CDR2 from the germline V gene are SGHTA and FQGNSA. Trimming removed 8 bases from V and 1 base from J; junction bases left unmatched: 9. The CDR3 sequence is CASGSAGTGNTEAFF. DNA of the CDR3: TGTGCCAGCGGCTCTGCCGGGACAGGGAACACTGAAGCTTTCTTT. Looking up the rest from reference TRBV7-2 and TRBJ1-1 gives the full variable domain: GAGVSQSPSNKVTEKGKDVELRCDPISGHTALYWYRQSLGQGLEFLIYFQGNSAPDKSGLPSDRFSAERTGGSVSTLTIQRTQQEDSAVYLCASGSAGTGNTEAFFGQGTRLTVV.

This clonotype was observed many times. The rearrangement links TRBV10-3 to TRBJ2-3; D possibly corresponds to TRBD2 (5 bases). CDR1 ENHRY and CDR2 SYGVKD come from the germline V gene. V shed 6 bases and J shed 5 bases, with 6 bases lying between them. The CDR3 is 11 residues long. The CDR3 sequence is CAIRGGDTQYF. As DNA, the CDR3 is TGTGCCATCAGAGGAGGAGATACGCAGTATTTT.

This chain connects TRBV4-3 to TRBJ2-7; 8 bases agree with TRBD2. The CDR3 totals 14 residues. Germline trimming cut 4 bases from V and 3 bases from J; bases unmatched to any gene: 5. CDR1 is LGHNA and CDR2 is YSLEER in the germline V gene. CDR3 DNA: TGCGCCAGCAGCCCTCGGGAGGGGGGCTACGAGCAGTACTTC. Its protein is CASSPREGGYEQYF.

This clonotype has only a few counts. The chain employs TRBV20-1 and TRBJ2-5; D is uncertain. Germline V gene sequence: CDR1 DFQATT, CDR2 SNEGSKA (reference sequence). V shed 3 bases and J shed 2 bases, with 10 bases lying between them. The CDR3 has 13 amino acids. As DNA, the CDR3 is TGCAGTGCTAGTTCTCTCTTTCAAGAGACCCAGTACTTC. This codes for CSASSLFQETQYF.

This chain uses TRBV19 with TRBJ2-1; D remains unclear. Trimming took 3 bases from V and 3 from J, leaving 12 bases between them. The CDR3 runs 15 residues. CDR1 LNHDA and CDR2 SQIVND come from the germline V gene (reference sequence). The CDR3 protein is CASSIESAYYNEQFF. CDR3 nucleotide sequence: TGTGCCAGTAGTATTGAATCGGCTTACTACAATGAGCAGTTCTTC.

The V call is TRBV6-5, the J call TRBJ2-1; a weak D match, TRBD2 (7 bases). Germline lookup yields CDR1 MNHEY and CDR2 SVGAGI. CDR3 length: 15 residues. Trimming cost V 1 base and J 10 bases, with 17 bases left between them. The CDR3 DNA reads TGTGCCAGCAGTTACTTAAGCGGGGTAGGGGGGGAGCAGTTCTTC. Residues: CASSYLSGVGGEQFF.

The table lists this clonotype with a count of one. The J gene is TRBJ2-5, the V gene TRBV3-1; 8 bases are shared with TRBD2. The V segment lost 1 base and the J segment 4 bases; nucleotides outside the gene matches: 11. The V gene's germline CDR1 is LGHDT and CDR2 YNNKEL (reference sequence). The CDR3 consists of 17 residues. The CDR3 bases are TGTGCCAGCAGCCAAGGGTGGACTAGCCCTAAGGGAGAGACCCAGTACTTC. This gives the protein CASSQGWTSPKGETQYF.

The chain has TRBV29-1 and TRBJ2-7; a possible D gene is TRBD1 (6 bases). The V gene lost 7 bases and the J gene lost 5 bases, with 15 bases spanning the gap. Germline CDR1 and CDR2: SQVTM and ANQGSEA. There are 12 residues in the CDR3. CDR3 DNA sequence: TGCAGCGCCTCAGTGCAGGGGAACGAGCAGTACTTC. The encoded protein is CSASVQGNEQYF.

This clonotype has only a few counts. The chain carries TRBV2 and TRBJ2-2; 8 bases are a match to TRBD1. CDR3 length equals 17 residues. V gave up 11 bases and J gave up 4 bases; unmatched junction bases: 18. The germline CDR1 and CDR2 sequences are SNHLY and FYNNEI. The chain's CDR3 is CAVPLTGTGTTTGELFF. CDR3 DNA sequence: TGTGCCGTCCCCCTTACCGGGACAGGAACGACCACCGGGGAGCTGTTTTTT.

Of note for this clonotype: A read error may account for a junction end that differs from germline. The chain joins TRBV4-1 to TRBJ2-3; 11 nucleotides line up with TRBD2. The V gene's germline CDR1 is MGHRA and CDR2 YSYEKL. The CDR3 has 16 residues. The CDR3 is CAGSQRTGLADDTQYF. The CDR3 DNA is TGCGCCGGCAGCCAGCGAACGGGACTAGCGGACGATACGCAGTATTTT.

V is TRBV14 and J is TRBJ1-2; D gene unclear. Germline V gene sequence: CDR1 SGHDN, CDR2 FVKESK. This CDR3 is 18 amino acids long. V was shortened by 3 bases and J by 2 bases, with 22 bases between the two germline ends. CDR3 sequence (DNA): TGTGCCAGCAGCCATCAACCCGGAGGACCGCGCCGCAACTATGGCTACACCTTC. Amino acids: CASSHQPGGPRRNYGYTF.

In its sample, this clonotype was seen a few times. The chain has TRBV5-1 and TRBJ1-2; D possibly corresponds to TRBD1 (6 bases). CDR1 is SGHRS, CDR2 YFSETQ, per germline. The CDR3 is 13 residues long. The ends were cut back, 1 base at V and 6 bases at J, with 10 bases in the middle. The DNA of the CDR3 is TGCGCCAGCAGCTTGTTACAGGGCAATGGCTACACCTTC. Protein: CASSLLQGNGYTF.